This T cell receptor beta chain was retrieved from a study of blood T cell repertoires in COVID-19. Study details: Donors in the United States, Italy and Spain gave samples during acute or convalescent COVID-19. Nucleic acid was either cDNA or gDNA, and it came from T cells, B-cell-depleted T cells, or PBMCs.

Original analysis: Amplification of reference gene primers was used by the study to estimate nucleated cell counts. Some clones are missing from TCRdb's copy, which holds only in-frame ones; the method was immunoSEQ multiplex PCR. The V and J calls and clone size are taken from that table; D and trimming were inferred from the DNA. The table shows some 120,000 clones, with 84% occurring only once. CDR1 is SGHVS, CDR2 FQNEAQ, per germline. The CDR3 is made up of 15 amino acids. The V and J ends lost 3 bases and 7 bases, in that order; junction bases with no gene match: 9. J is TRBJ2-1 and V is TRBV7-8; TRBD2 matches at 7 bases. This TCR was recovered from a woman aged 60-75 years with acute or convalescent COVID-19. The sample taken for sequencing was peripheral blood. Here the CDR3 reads CASSLAGGGWNEQFF. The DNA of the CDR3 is TGTGCCAGCAGCTTGGCGGGCGGGGGTTGGAATGAGCAGTTCTTC.